The clone carrying this T cell receptor (beta chain) is termed medium-sized. Antigen: not known. This record belongs to a study of cytomegalovirus exposure and HLA in healthy donors. The germline gives CDR1 MNHNS, CDR2 SASEGT. CDR3 length equals 14 residues. V lost 10 bases to trimming and J lost 3 bases, with 13 bases between them. Donors were drawn from the approximately 110-subject validation cohort, separate from the roughly 700-subject first cohort. Assay used: immunoSEQ multiplex PCR; TCRdb lists only in-frame clones, some missing. The table records around 130,000 clones, roughly 89% of them present only once. Overall study results and limits: The classifier, whose performance was assessed in both the original and validation cohorts, reportedly diagnosed cytomegalovirus status with high specificity and sensitivity.

The source material was PBMCs. The chain carries TRBV6-1 and TRBJ1-6, with D unresolved. This TCR was sampled from a young man in good health and CMV-seronegative. CDR3 in amino acids: CATGEADYNSPLHF. In DNA, the CDR3 is TGTGCCACCGGGGAGGCCGACTATAATTCACCCCTCCACTTT.